This TCR beta chain comes out of a study of T cells in Graves' hyperthyroidism and ophthalmopathy. No progression to ophthalmopathy during 18 months of follow-up defined stable disease. Researchers amplified the TCR beta CDR3 regions from RNA transcripts. The HTBI primer set was used in a first-round RT-PCR of the TCR CDR3. From the multiplex PCR reads, TCRdb called clonotypes with MiXCR, one entry per CDR3 protein. This sample has hundreds of thousands of distinct CDR3 sequences, with approximately 15% found just once. V lost 1 base and J 2 bases, leaving 21 bases between the germline ends. This CDR3 has 19 residues. Germline assignment: CDR1 SGHAT and CDR2 FQNNGV. This clonotype appeared a few times.

The clonotype was recovered from a woman between 18 and 30 years old with Graves' hyperthyroidism. The chain has TRBV11-2 and TRBJ2-4, with D perhaps matching TRBD1 (6 bases). The sample was blood. CDR3 amino acids: CASSLGGALYRESKNIQYF. CDR3 DNA sequence: TGTGCCAGCAGCTTAGGAGGCGCCCTCTACAGGGAATCCAAAAACATTCAGTACTTC.